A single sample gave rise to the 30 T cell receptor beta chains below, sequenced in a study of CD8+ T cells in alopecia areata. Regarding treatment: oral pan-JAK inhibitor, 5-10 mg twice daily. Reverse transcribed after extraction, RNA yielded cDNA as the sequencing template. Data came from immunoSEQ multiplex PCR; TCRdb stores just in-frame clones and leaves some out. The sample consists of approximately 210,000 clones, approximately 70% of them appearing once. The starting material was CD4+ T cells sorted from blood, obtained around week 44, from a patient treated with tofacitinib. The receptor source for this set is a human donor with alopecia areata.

The CDR3 DNA sequence: TGTGCCAGCATCAGACCGGGGGGGCCCCACAATGAGCAGTTCTTC. This sequence encodes CASIRPGGPHNEQFF. This chain joins TRBV5-6 and TRBJ2-1, with TRBD2 matching over 8 bases. V gave up 6 bases and J gave up 5 bases; unmatched junction bases: 10. The CDR3 contains 15 residues. Germline V gene data show CDR1 as SGHDT and CDR2 as YYEEEE.

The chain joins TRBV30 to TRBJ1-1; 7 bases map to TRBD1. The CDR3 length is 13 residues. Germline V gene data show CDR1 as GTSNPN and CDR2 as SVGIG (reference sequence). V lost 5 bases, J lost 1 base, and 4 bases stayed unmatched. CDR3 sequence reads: CAWERTGNTEAFF. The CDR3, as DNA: TGTGCCTGGGAACGGACAGGGAACACTGAAGCTTTCTTT.

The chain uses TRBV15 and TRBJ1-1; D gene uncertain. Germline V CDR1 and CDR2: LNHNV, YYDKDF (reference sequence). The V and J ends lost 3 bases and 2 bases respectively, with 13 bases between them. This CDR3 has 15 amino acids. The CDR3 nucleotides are TGTGCCACCAGCAGGGACCAGGTGTACAACACTGAAGCTTTCTTT. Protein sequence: CATSRDQVYNTEAFF.

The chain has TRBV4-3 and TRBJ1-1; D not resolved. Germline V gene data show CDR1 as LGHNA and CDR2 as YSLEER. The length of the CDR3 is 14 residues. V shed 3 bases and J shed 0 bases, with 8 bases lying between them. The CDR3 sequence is CASSHDAVNTEAFF. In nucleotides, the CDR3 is TGCGCCAGCAGCCACGACGCCGTGAACACTGAAGCTTTCTTT.

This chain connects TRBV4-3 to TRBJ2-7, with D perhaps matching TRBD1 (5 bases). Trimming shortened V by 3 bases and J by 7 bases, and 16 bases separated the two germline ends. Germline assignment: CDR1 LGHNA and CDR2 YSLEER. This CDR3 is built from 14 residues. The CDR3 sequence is CASSQQLREGEQYF. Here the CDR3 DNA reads TGCGCCAGCAGCCAGCAACTCAGGGAAGGAGAGCAGTACTTC.

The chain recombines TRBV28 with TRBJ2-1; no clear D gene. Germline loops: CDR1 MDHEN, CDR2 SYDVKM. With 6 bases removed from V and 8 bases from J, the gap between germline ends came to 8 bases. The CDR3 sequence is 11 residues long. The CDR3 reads CASRTDHEQFF. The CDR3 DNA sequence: TGTGCCAGCAGAACTGACCATGAGCAGTTCTTC.

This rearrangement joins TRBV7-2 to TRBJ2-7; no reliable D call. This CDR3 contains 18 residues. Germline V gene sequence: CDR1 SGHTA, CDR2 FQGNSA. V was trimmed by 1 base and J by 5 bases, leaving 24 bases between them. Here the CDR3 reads CASSLDAAWTYQSHEQYF. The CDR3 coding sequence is TGTGCCAGCAGCTTAGATGCTGCCTGGACCTACCAATCCCACGAGCAGTACTTC.

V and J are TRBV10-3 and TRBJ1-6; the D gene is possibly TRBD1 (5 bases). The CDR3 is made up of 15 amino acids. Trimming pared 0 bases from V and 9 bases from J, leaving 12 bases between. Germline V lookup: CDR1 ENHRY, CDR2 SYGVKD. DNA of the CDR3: TGTGCCATCAGTGAGTCTCGGACGGGGCTTTCACCCCTCCACTTT. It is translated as CAISESRTGLSPLHF.

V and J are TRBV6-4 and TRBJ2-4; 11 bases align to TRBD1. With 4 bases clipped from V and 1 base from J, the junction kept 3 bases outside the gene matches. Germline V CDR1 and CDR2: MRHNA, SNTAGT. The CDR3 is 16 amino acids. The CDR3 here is CASSAGQGAAKNIQYF. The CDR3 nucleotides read TGTGCCAGCAGTGCAGGACAGGGGGCGGCCAAAAACATTCAGTACTTC.

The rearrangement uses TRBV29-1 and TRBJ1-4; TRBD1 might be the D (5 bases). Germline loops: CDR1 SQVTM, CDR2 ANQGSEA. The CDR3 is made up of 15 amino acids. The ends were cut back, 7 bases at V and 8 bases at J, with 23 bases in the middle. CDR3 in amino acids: CSARTQGPKGEKLFF. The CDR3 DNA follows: TGCAGCGCTCGTACCCAGGGACCTAAGGGGGAAAAACTGTTTTTT.

The CDR3 sequence is CASRARGTGAYTF. The CDR3, as DNA: TGTGCCAGCAGGGCCCGGGGAACAGGGGCCTACACCTTC. The gene calls are TRBV6-5 and TRBJ1-2, with 7 bases that match TRBD1. V dropped 6 bases and J dropped 10; count of bases not matched to a gene: 11. Per the germline V gene, CDR1 is MNHEY and CDR2 is SVGAGI. The CDR3 totals 13 residues.

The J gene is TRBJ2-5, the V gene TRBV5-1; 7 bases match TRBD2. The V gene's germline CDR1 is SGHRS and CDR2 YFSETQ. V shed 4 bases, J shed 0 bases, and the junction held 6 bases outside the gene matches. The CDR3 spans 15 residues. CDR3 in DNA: TGCGCCAGCAGCACTGGTCTAGCGGACCAAGAGACCCAGTACTTC. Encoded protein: CASSTGLADQETQYF. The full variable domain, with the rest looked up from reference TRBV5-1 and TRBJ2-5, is KAGVTQTPRYLIKTRGQQVTLSCSPISGHRSVSWYQQTPGQGLQFLFEYFSETQRNKGNFPGRFSGRQFSNSRSEMNVSTLELGDSALYLCASSTGLADQETQYFGPGTRLLVL.

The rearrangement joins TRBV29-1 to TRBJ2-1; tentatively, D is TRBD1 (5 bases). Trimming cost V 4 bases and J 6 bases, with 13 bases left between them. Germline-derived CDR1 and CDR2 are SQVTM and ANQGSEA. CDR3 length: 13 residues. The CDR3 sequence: CSVGSGISNEQFF. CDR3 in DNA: TGCAGCGTTGGGTCAGGGATTAGCAATGAGCAGTTCTTC.

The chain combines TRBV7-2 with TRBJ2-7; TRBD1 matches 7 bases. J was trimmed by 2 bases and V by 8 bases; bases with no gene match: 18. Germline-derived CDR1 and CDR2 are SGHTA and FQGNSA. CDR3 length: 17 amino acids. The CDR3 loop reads CASAEKLDQGVAYEQYF. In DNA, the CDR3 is TGTGCCAGCGCCGAAAAGCTCGATCAGGGGGTAGCCTACGAGCAGTACTTC.

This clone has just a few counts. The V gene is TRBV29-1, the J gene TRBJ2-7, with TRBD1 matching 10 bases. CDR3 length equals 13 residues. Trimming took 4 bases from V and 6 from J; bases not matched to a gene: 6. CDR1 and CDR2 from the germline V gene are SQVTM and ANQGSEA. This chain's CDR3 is CSVAGTGDREQYF. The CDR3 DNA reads TGCAGCGTTGCCGGGACAGGGGATCGCGAGCAGTACTTC.

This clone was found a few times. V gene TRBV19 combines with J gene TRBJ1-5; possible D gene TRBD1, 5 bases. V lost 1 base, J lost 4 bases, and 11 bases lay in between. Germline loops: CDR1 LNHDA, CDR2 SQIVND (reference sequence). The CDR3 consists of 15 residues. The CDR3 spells CASSIGHRRNQPQHF. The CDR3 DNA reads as TGTGCCAGTAGTATAGGGCACAGGCGGAATCAGCCCCAGCATTTT.

In nucleotides, the CDR3 is TGCGCCAGCAGCCAAGAGGGACGGAGAGACAATGAGCAGTTCTTC. The encoded protein is CASSQEGRRDNEQFF. The chain joins TRBV4-3 to TRBJ2-1; D tentatively reads TRBD1 or TRBD2 (5 bases each). Per the germline V gene, CDR1 is LGHNA and CDR2 is YSLEER. The length of the CDR3 is 15 residues. Trimming took 0 bases from V and 5 from J, leaving 11 bases between them.

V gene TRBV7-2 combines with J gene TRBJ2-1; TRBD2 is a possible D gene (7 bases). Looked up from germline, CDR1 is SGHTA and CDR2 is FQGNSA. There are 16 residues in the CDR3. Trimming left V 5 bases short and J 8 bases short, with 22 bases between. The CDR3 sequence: CASSPVVSAGADEQFF. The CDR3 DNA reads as TGTGCCAGCAGCCCGGTCGTTTCGGCGGGGGCGGATGAGCAGTTCTTC.

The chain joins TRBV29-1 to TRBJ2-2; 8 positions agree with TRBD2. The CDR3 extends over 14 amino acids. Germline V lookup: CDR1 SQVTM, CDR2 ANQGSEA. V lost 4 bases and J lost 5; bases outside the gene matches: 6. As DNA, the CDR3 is TGCAGCGTTGGCTTGGGGACTAGGACCGGGGAGCTGTTTTTT. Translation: CSVGLGTRTGELFF.

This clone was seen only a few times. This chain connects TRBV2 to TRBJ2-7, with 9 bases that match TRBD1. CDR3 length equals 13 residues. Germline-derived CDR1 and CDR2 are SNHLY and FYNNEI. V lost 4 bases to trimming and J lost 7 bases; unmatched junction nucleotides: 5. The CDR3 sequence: CASSGGTGREQYF. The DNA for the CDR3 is TGTGCCAGCAGTGGTGGGACAGGGAGGGAGCAGTACTTC.

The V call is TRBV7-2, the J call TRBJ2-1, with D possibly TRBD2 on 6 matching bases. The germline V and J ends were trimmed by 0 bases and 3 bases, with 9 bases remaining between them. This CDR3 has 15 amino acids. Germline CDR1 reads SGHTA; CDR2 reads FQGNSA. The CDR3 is CASSLAAGLYNEQFF. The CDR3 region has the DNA TGTGCCAGCAGCTTAGCCGCGGGGCTCTACAATGAGCAGTTCTTC.

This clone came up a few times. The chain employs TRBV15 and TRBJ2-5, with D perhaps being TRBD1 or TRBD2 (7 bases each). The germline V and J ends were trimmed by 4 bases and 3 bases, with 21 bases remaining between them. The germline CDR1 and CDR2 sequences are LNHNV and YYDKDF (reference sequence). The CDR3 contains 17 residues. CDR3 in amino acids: CATSTQGGGGWEETQYF. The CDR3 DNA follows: TGTGCCACCAGCACCCAGGGGGGCGGGGGCTGGGAAGAGACCCAGTACTTC.

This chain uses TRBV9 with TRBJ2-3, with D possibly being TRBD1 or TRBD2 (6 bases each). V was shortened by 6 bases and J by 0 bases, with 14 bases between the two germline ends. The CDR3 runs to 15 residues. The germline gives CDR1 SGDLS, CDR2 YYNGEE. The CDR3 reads CASNHGGHSTDTQYF. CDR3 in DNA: TGTGCCAGCAACCACGGGGGCCATAGCACAGATACGCAGTATTTT. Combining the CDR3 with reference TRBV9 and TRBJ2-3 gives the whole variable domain DSGVTQTPKHLITATGQRVTLRCSPRSGDLSVYWYQQSLDQGLQFLIQYYNGEERAKGNILERFSAQQFPDLHSELNLSSLELGDSALYFCASNHGGHSTDTQYFGPGTRLTVL.

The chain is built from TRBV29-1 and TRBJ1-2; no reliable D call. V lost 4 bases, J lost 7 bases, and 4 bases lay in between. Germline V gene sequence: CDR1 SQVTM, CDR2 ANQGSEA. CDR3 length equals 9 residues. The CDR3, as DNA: TGCAGCGTTGGCCCTGGCTACACCTTC. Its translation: CSVGPGYTF.

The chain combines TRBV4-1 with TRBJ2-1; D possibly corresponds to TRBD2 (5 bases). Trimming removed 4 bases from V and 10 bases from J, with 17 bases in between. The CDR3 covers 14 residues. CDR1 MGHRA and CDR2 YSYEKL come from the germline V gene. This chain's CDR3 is CASSRGEGLKEQFF. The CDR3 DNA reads TGCGCCAGCAGCCGGGGAGAGGGTTTGAAGGAGCAGTTCTTC.

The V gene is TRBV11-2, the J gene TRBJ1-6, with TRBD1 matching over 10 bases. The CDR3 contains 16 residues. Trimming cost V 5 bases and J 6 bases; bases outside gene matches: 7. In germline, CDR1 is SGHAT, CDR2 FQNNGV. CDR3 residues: CASSTGQGQGNSPLHF. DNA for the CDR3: TGTGCCAGCAGCACGGGACAGGGGCAGGGTAATTCACCCCTCCACTTT.

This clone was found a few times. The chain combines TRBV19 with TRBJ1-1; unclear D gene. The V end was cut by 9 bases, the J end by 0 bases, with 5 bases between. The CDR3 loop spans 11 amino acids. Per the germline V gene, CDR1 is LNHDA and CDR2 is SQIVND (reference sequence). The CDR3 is CASFLNTEAFF. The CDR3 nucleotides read TGTGCCAGCTTTTTGAACACTGAAGCTTTCTTT.

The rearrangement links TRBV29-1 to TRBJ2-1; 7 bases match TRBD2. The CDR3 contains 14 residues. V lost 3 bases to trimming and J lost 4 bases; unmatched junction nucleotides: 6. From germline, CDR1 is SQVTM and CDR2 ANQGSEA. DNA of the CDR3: TGCAGCGTTGACGATACGGGACTATACAATGAGCAGTTCTTC. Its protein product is CSVDDTGLYNEQFF.

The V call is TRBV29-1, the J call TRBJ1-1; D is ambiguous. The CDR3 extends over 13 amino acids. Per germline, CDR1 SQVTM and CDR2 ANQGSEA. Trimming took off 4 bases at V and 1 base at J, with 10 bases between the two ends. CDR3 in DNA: TGCAGCGTTGGGCAGACAAAGAACACTGAAGCTTTCTTT. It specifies CSVGQTKNTEAFF.

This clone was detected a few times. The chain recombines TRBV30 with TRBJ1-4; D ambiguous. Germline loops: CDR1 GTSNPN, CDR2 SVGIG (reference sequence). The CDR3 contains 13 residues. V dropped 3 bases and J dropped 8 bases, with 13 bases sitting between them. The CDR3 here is CAWRAAPGEKLFF. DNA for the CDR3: TGTGCCTGGAGGGCTGCCCCTGGGGAAAAACTGTTTTTT.